This T cell receptor (beta chain) appears in the sequencing data of a study of blood T cells in healthy people across ages (dated by TCRdb to between 2014 and 2017). In the study overall: In model experiments, roughly one uniquely barcoded TCR beta cDNA molecule per two T cells was captured by template switching. The study measured age-related changes in TCR beta repertoire diversity using deep sequencing normalized with unique cDNA molecular identifiers. Donors were grouped into four age groups: young (average approximately 15 years), middle-aged (less than 40), aged (around 60) and long-lived (roughly 80). To avoid experimental bias, donors of different ages were spread randomly across the sequencing lanes. For two donors (one aged 18 to 29 and one aged 80 or older), the study analyzed two additional independent replicas of 1 million unique cDNA reads from the same blood draw.

The method behind the library was 5' RACE. Sequencing relied on an Illumina HiSeq 2500. The second PCR ran for about 6 to 11 cycles and used a J-beta primer mix along with a sample-barcoded 5' primer. A template-switch 5' adaptor carrying 12 random nucleotides introduced a unique molecular identifier onto each TCR beta cDNA molecule. At least 3 million CDR3-containing paired-end reads were obtained from each sample. First-strand cDNA synthesis was performed from all RNA using the Mint cDNA synthesis kit, with priming by a TRBC-specific oligonucleotide. Following uracil-DNA glycosylase treatment, a first 18-cycle PCR with universal primers M1SS and BC2_uni_R was performed on all cDNA. The authors processed their data as follows. For normalization, 1 million high-quality reads were randomly selected from each sample, with every read carrying a distinct molecular identifier. Reads with shared molecular identifiers were discarded instead of being binned into consensus sequences. CDR3 identification, clonotype clustering and error correction used MiTCR with a Q25 quality threshold and the strictest error-elimination algorithm. Lower-bound total TCR beta diversity was estimated with a nonparametric unseen species model using Euler transformation. The public reads were reprocessed in TCRdb via fastp at Q25 and MiXCR, keeping in-frame beta chains. All rows with the same CDR3 protein become a single entry with the most common DNA and genes. It is TCRdb's table, rather than the study itself, that gives the V and J calls and clone size. The sample contains hundreds of thousands of distinct CDR3 sequences, roughly 64% of them found a single time. Jointly, the top ten make up approximately 20% of the sample.

The study at large found these results: Compared with the aged group, the long-lived group had more naive CD4+ T cells, fewer expanded clones and increased TCR diversity, suggesting age selection. Observed TCR beta diversity correlated strongly with the percentage of naive T cells measured by flow cytometry. As age increased, observed TCR beta diversity per million T cells dropped in a roughly linear way, and a significant reduction was already evident by age roughly 36. Bulk unsorted PBMC profiling prevented conclusive comparison of naive and antigen-experienced compartments. Donor CMV infection status was unknown, potentially confounding age-related changes in expanded clonotypes. Total diversity estimates from one million sequenced T cells were considered lower bounds and underestimates.

Donors were a few dozen systemically healthy Caucasian individuals from Russia aged 6 to 90 years. Approximately 9 milliliters of peripheral blood were collected from each donor into EDTA-treated Vacutainer tubes. PBMCs were isolated by Ficoll-Paque density-gradient centrifugation, with at least 6 million obtained per sample. Total RNA, at least 5.5 micrograms per sample, was extracted from PBMCs with Trizol reagent. Naive CD45RAhigh/CD27high T cell percentages were measured by flow cytometry on a PBMC aliquot from every donor. This clonotype was detected a few times. No antigen is known for it. Per-base quality was not reported, and no clone a single base away is much larger than it. Input material: blood. The source is a man younger than 45 in good health.

The DNA sequence is TGTGCCAGCAGCCGGGACGCGGGATTTAATCAGCCCCAGCATTTT. The translation is CASSRDAGFNQPQHF. The chain is encoded by TRBV3-1 joined to TRBJ1-5; the D gene is perhaps TRBD1, on 5 matching bases. V and J are truncated by 4 bases and 4 bases respectively, leaving an intervening sequence of 14 bases. CDR1 and CDR2 are read off the germline V gene (reference sequence) as LGHDT and YNNKEL. Including the terminal cysteine and phenylalanine, the CDR3 comprises 15 residues. Only the CDR3 DNA stays, 45 bases, in frame from base 1.